This TCR beta chain was sequenced during a study of T cell responses to AZD1222 COVID-19 vaccine. General study points: The study found vaccine-associated CD4 TCRs spanning spike, dominant at 160-218 and 743-854.

The repertoire was sequenced with immunoSEQ multiplex PCR; TCRdb's copy has only in-frame clones and lacks some. The sample lists roughly 180,000 clones; around 93% were seen once. Points on this clone: Its specificity is not known.

The CDR3 is 15 residues long. The germline CDR1 and CDR2 sequences are MRHNA and SNTAGT. V was clipped by 5 bases and J by 6 bases; unmatched bases: 9. The sample in question was peripheral blood, obtained on day 0 of AZD1222 vaccination. The receptor was isolated from an adult in good health. The chain uses TRBV6-4 and TRBJ2-2; 7 nucleotides align to TRBD2. The CDR3 spells CASSNSGGSSGELFF. DNA for the CDR3: TGTGCCAGCAGTAATTCGGGAGGCAGCTCCGGGGAGCTGTTTTTT.